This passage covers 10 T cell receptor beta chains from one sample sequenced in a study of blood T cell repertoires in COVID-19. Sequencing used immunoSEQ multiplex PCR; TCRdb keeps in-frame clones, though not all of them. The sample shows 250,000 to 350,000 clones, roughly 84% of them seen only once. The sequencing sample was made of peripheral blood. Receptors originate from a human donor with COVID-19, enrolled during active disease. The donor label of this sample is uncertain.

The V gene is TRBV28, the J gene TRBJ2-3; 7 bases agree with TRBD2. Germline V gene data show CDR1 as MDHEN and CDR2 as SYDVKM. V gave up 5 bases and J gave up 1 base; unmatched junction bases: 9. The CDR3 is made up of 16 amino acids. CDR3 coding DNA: TGTGCCAGCAGTCCTCAGACGGGAGGCGGCACAGATACGCAGTATTTT. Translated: CASSPQTGGGTDTQYF. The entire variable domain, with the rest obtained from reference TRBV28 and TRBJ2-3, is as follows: DVKVTQSSRYLVKRTGEKVFLECVQDMDHENMFWYRQDPGLGLRLIYFSYDVKMKEKGDIPEGYSVSREKKERFSLILESASTNQTSMYLCASSPQTGGGTDTQYFGPGTRLTVL.

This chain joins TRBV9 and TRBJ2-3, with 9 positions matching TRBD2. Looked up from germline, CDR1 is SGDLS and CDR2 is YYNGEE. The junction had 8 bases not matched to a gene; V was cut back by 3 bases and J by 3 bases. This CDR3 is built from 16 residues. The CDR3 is CASSASRGLATDTQYF. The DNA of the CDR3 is TGTGCCAGCAGCGCCAGTAGGGGACTAGCAACAGATACGCAGTATTTT.

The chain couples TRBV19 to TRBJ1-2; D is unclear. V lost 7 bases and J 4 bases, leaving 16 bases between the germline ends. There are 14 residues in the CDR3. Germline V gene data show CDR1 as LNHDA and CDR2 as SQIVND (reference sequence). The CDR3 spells CASTPTVGSYGYTF. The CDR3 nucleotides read TGTGCCAGTACCCCCACAGTGGGGAGCTATGGCTACACCTTC.

The CDR3 nucleotides read TGTGCTAGTGGTTCGTTACCTCCCGGGACAGGGGGAGAGCAGTACTTC. Its translation is CASGSLPPGTGGEQYF. V usage is TRBV12-5 and J usage is TRBJ2-7, with TRBD1 matching 11 bases. J was trimmed by 7 bases and V by 4 bases; bases with no gene match: 12. CDR3 length: 16 residues. Germline values: CDR1 LGHNT, CDR2 FRNRAP.

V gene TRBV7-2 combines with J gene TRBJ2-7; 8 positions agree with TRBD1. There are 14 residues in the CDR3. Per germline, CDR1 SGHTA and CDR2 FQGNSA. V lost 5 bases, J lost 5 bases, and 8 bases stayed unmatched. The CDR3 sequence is CASSPGQGLNEQYF. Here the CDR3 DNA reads TGTGCCAGCAGCCCCGGACAGGGATTGAACGAGCAGTACTTC.

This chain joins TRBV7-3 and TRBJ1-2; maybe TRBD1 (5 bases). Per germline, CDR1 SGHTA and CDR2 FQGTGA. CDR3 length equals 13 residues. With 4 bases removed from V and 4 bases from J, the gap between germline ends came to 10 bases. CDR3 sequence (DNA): TGTGCCAGCAGCTCACAACAGGTCTATGGCTACACCTTC. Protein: CASSSQQVYGYTF.

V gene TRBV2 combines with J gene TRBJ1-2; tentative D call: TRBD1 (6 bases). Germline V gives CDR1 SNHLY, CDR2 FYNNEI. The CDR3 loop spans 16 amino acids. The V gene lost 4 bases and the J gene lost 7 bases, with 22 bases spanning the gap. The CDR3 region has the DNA TGTGCCAGCAGTGTTATTCTCGGGGCAGGGGAAGGTGGCTACACCTTC. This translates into CASSVILGAGEGGYTF.

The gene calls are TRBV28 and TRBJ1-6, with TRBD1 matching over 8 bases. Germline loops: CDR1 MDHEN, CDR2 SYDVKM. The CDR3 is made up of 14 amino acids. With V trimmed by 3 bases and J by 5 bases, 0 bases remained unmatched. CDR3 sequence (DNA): TGTGCCAGCAGTTTGGGACAGGATAATTCACCCCTCCACTTT. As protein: CASSLGQDNSPLHF.

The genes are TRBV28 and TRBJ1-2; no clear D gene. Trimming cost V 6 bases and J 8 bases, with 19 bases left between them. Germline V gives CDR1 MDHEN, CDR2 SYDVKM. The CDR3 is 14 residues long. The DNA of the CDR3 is TGTGCCAGCAGGAGGACCGCCGCGGGAGTAGGCTACACCTTC. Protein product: CASRRTAAGVGYTF.

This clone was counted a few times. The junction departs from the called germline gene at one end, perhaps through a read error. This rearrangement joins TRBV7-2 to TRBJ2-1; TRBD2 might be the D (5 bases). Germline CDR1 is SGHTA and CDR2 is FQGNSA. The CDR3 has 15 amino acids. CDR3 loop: CVSSSSGSSYNEQFF. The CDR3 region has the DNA TGTGTCAGCAGCTCGAGCGGAAGCTCCTACAATGAGCAGTTCTTC. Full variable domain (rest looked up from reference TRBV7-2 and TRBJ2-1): GAGVSQSPSNKVTEKGKDVELRCDPISGHTALYWYRQSLGQGLEFLIYFQGNSAPDKSGLPSDRFSAERTGGSVSTLTIQRTQQEDSAVYLCVSSSSGSSYNEQFFGPGTRLTVL.